The 23 T cell receptor beta chains in this list originate from one sample, sequenced in a study of PD-1 blockade in classical Hodgkin lymphoma. Sample time point: cycle 4 day 1 (C4D1), after more than five weeks of nivolumab. Every patient had relapsed following autologous stem cell transplantation, and cohorts differed in brentuximab vedotin exposure. The data were produced by immunoSEQ multiplex PCR, yet TCRdb's version contains in-frame clones alone and is incomplete. The sample carries about 64,000 clones, 85% to 95% recorded once. Sample: peripheral blood mononuclear cells (PBMCs), taken before the fourth cycle of nivolumab. The receptors originated from a human donor with classical Hodgkin lymphoma.

The chain is built from TRBV6-5 and TRBJ2-7; 11 nucleotides align to TRBD2. This CDR3 has 14 residues. Unmatched junction bases numbered 3, after V lost 2 bases and J lost 6 bases. Germline CDR1 is MNHEY and CDR2 is SVGAGI. CDR3 residues: CASSYGGLAGEQYF. The CDR3 DNA sequence: TGTGCCAGCAGTTACGGTGGACTAGCGGGCGAGCAGTACTTC.

V usage is TRBV4-2 and J usage is TRBJ1-2, with D perhaps matching TRBD1 (5 bases). Germline assignment: CDR1 LGHNA and CDR2 YNFKEQ. V gave up 0 bases and J gave up 6 bases, with 11 bases separating them. This CDR3 is built from 14 residues. The CDR3 is CASSQDQGGNGYTF. The CDR3 DNA sequence: TGTGCCAGCAGCCAAGATCAGGGAGGGAATGGCTACACCTTC.

The chain uses TRBV7-9 and TRBJ2-1; TRBD1 matches 7 bases. CDR1 and CDR2 from the germline V gene are SEHNR and FQNEAQ (reference sequence). The CDR3 spans 15 residues. Unmatched junction bases numbered 8, after V lost 5 bases and J lost 4 bases. In DNA, the CDR3 is TGTGCCAGCAGCCCACTCGGGACAGCATACAATGAGCAGTTCTTC. Protein sequence: CASSPLGTAYNEQFF.

This chain uses TRBV5-1 with TRBJ2-6; TRBD1 is a possible D gene (5 bases). The CDR3 spans 16 residues. Trimming cost V 0 bases and J 2 bases, with 9 bases left between them. Per germline, CDR1 SGHRS and CDR2 YFSETQ. The chain's CDR3 is CASSLEGPTGANVLTF. For the CDR3, the DNA is TGCGCCAGCAGCTTGGAGGGGCCTACTGGGGCCAACGTCCTGACTTTC.

The chain joins TRBV4-1 to TRBJ1-1; tentatively, D is TRBD1 (5 bases). This CDR3 has 14 amino acids. Trimming left V 4 bases short and J 1 base short, with 10 bases between. The germline V gene has CDR1 MGHRA and CDR2 YSYEKL. The CDR3: CASSRMGTNTEAFF. In DNA form, the CDR3 reads TGCGCCAGCAGCCGGATGGGGACGAACACTGAAGCTTTCTTT.

V gene TRBV19 combines with J gene TRBJ1-1, with 9 bases fitting TRBD1. With 10 bases clipped from V and 3 bases from J, the junction kept 9 bases outside the gene matches. This CDR3 comprises 14 residues. Per the germline V gene, CDR1 is LNHDA and CDR2 is SQIVND (reference sequence). The CDR3 region is CATVRDRADTEAFF. DNA of the CDR3: TGTGCCACCGTCCGGGACAGGGCCGACACTGAAGCTTTCTTT.

V is TRBV27 and J is TRBJ2-7; perhaps TRBD1 as D (6 bases). Germline CDR1 reads MNHEY; CDR2 reads SMNVEV (reference sequence). The CDR3 is made up of 14 amino acids. Trimming removed 5 bases from V and 2 bases from J, with 13 bases in between. CDR3 DNA: TGTGCCAGCAGTCCCACGGACAGAGCCTACGAGCAGTACTTC. As protein: CASSPTDRAYEQYF.

The chain joins TRBV25-1 to TRBJ2-7; possible D gene TRBD1, 5 bases. Trimming pared 3 bases from V and 0 bases from J, leaving 9 bases between. This CDR3 is 14 amino acids long. CDR1 and CDR2 from the germline V gene are MGHDK and SYGVNS. The CDR3 DNA reads as TGTGCCAGCAGTGAGTCAACAGGCTCCTACGAGCAGTACTTC. This encodes CASSESTGSYEQYF.

A single count supports this clone. The rearrangement joins TRBV6-1 to TRBJ2-5, with a weak D call TRBD1 (6 bases). With 0 bases removed from V and 5 bases from J, the gap between germline ends came to 13 bases. The CDR3 has 15 amino acids. Germline V lookup: CDR1 MNHNS, CDR2 SASEGT. The CDR3 region is CASSEAWGRRETQYF. CDR3 in DNA: TGTGCCAGCAGTGAAGCGTGGGGGCGGCGGGAGACCCAGTACTTC.

The V gene is TRBV7-2, the J gene TRBJ2-5; D possibly corresponds to TRBD1 (6 bases). The DNA end lines up better with TRBJ2-7; the J call may be wrong. The CDR3 loop spans 14 amino acids. CDR1 and CDR2 (germline): SGHTA, FQGNSA. DNA for the CDR3: TGTGCCAGCAGCTTATCCGCAGGGGCTATCGAGCAGTACTTC. Its translation is CASSLSAGAIEQYF.

The genes are TRBV4-1 and TRBJ2-7; the D is unclear. This CDR3 comprises 15 residues. Germline values: CDR1 MGHRA, CDR2 YSYEKL. V lost 1 base and J 2 bases, leaving 12 bases between the germline ends. The chain's CDR3 is CASSQGGGETYEQYF. The CDR3 DNA sequence: TGCGCCAGCAGCCAAGGAGGCGGCGAGACCTACGAGCAGTACTTC.

This chain joins TRBV6-1 and TRBJ2-7; D gene unclear. Germline V gene data show CDR1 as MNHNS and CDR2 as SASEGT. This CDR3 contains 12 residues. The ends were cut back, 9 bases at V and 3 bases at J, with 12 bases in the middle. CDR3 amino acids: CASILGIYEQYF. The CDR3 coding sequence is TGTGCCAGTATCCTGGGGATCTACGAGCAGTACTTC.

The rearrangement uses TRBV19 and TRBJ1-1; TRBD1 matches at 7 bases. This CDR3 is built from 14 residues. Germline CDR1 reads LNHDA; CDR2 reads SQIVND (reference sequence). Unmatched junction bases numbered 3, after V lost 5 bases and J lost 0 bases. The CDR3 DNA follows: TGTGCCAGTAGTCTACAGGGGATGAACACTGAAGCTTTCTTT. It is translated as CASSLQGMNTEAFF.

The chain couples TRBV4-1 to TRBJ2-2; 7 nucleotides align to TRBD1. Germline assignment: CDR1 MGHRA and CDR2 YSYEKL. The CDR3 is 15 amino acids. The trim removed 0 bases at V and 6 bases at J, leaving 4 bases unmatched. DNA of the CDR3: TGCGCCAGCAGCCAAGAAGGGGGCGGGTCCGGGGAGCTGTTTTTT. This sequence encodes CASSQEGGGSGELFF.

This clone was seen a handful of times. V usage is TRBV25-1 and J usage is TRBJ2-3; D may be TRBD1 (5 bases). Trimming stripped 3 bases from V and 1 base from J, with 11 bases between. The CDR3 loop spans 15 amino acids. Germline CDR1 MGHDK, CDR2 SYGVNS. CDR3 in DNA: TGTGCCAGCAGTGACCCTACCAGGGGCACAGATACGCAGTATTTT. Translation gives CASSDPTRGTDTQYF.

This sequence joins TRBV28 and TRBJ1-1; 8 bases line up with TRBD1. Germline V CDR1 and CDR2: MDHEN, SYDVKM. V trimming: 5 bases; J trimming: 4 bases; junction bases outside the gene matches: 15. The CDR3 extends over 17 amino acids. CDR3 sequence reads: CASSPRTGSSGGTEAFF. The DNA of the CDR3 is TGTGCCAGCAGTCCGCGGACAGGGTCCTCGGGGGGCACTGAAGCTTTCTTT.

The chain combines TRBV5-6 with TRBJ2-5, with 12 bases aligning to TRBD1. The J call may be incorrect, as the DNA end agrees better with TRBJ2-7. The CDR3 totals 13 residues. Germline values: CDR1 SGHDT, CDR2 YYEEEE. The CDR3 DNA reads as TGTGCCAGCAGCTGGGACAGGGGGCACGAGCAGTACTTC. It specifies CASSWDRGHEQYF.

The chain uses TRBV18 and TRBJ2-1; 8 bases map to TRBD2. CDR3 size: 16 residues. The trim removed 2 bases at V and 6 bases at J, leaving 9 bases unmatched. CDR1 is KGHSH and CDR2 is LQKENI in the germline V gene. CDR3 nucleotides: TGTGCCAGCTCACCAAGTAGAGCGGGGGCTTTCAATGAGCAGTTCTTC. Translating gives CASSPSRAGAFNEQFF.

The chain is built from TRBV25-1 and TRBJ1-6; TRBD1 is a possible D gene (5 bases). The CDR3 consists of 14 residues. The germline CDR1 and CDR2 sequences are MGHDK and SYGVNS. V was clipped by 6 bases and J by 6 bases, with 12 bases between them. Here the CDR3 reads CASRREGPNSPLHF. CDR3 DNA sequence: TGTGCCAGCAGGCGCGAGGGACCTAATTCACCCCTCCACTTT.

This rearrangement joins TRBV5-1 to TRBJ2-1; D uncertain. V was pared by 5 bases and J by 8 bases, with 11 bases between. The CDR3 totals 12 residues. Germline-derived CDR1 and CDR2 are SGHRS and YFSETQ. CDR3 in DNA: TGCGCCAGCAGTATCCTACCGGATGAGCAGTTCTTC. Residues: CASSILPDEQFF.

The chain recombines TRBV15 with TRBJ1-5; a weak D match, TRBD1 (5 bases). V dropped 1 base and J dropped 0 bases, with 7 bases sitting between them. Germline assignment: CDR1 LNHNV and CDR2 YYDKDF (reference sequence). This CDR3 spans 15 amino acids. As DNA, the CDR3 is TGTGCCACCAGCAGAGGTCAGGGTAGCAATCAGCCCCAGCATTTT. It is translated as CATSRGQGSNQPQHF.

This clone showed up just once. The chain recombines TRBV4-1 with TRBJ2-3; D is tentatively TRBD1 or TRBD2 (5 bases each). Trimming stripped 0 bases from V and 6 bases from J, with 10 bases between. The CDR3 sequence is 14 residues long. From germline, CDR1 is MGHRA and CDR2 YSYEKL. The CDR3 sequence is CASSQDQWGDTQYF. The CDR3 nucleotides are TGCGCCAGCAGCCAAGATCAATGGGGGGATACGCAGTATTTT.

The rearrangement links TRBV28 to TRBJ2-7, with 8 bases aligning to TRBD1. Germline V gene data show CDR1 as MDHEN and CDR2 as SYDVKM. This CDR3 region has 15 residues. The V gene end was trimmed by 8 bases and the J gene end by 1 base; junction bases not matched to a gene: 10. The CDR3 DNA is TGTGCCAGCGAGGCCGGGACAGGCGTTTCCTACGAGCAGTACTTC. Its translation is CASEAGTGVSYEQYF.